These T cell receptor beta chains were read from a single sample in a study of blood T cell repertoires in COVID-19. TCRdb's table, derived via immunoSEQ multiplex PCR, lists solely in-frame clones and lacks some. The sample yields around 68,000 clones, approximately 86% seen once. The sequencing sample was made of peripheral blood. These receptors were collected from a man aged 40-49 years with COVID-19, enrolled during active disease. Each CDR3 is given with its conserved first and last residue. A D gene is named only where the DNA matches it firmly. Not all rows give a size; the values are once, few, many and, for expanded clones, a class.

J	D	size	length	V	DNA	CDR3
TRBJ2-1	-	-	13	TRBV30	TGTGCCTGGAGTGTCGGCGCAGGCAATGAGCAGTTCTTC	CAWSVGAGNEQFF
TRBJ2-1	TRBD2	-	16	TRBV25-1	TGTGCCAGCAGTCCACTGGCGGGGGGGCCTCTTAATGAGCAGTTCTTC	CASSPLAGGPLNEQFF
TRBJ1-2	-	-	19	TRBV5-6	TGTGCCAGCAGCGAGCGCCGTGGTTTCAACTGGTTTAATAACTATGGCTACACCTTC	CASSERRGFNWFNNYGYTF
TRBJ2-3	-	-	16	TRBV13	TGTGCCAGCAGCTTAAAAAACGGGGGACAGAGATATACGCAGTATTTT	CASSLKNGGQRYTQYF
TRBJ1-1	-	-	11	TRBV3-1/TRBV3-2	TGTGCCAGCAGCCAGGCGGGGGGAGCTTTCTTT	CASSQAGGAFF
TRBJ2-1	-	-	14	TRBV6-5	TGTGCCAGCAGTTACCGGGGATTGGCTAGTGAGCAGTTCTTC	CASSYRGLASEQFF
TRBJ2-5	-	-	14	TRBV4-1	TGCGCCAGCAGCCACGAGACAGAACAAGAGACCCAGTACTTC	CASSHETEQETQYF
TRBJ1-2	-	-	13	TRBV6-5	TGTGCCAGCACGAGGGACTCCTCGGGCGGCTACACCTTC	CASTRDSSGGYTF
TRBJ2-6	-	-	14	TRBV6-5	TGTGCCAGCAGGGGGGCAGCCGGGGCCAACGTCCTGACTTTC	CASRGAAGANVLTF
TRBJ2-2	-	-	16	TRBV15	TGTGCCACCAGCAGAGTGAGAATTGCGAACACCGGGGAGCTGTTTTTT	CATSRVRIANTGELFF
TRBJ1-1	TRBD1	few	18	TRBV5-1	TGCGCCAGCAGCTGGCGGAGTGGGGACAGCTGGCAACTCGCTGAAGCTTTCTTT	CASSWRSGDSWQLAEAFF
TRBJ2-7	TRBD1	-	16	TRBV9	TGTGCCAGCAGTTTAACCTCCGGGACAGGACCCTACGAGCAGTACTTC	CASSLTSGTGPYEQYF
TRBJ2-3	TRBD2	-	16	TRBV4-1	TGCGCCAGCAGCCAAGTCCAGCGGGGGGACGCAGATACGCAGTATTTT	CASSQVQRGDADTQYF